Sequencing of this T cell receptor beta chain was carried out in a study of response to subunit inactivated influenza vaccine. Whole-study results and caveats: The authors suggested that every seasonal influenza vaccination recruits few new T cells.

There are 13 residues in the CDR3. CDR1 DFQATT and CDR2 SNEGSKA come from the germline V gene (reference sequence). With 1 base removed from V and 5 bases from J, the gap between germline ends came to 10 bases. This clonotype showed up just a few times. Its target is unknown. TCRdb processed the RT-PCR reads anew with MiXCR; each CDR3 protein has one entry. Found here are 500,000 or so distinct CDR3 sequences, approximately 15% of them singletons; the top ten hold roughly 3%. This TCR derives from a man between 50 and 70 years old who received an inactivated influenza vaccine. The genes are TRBV20-1 and TRBJ2-3; no clear D gene. Sequenced here: CD4+ T cells sorted from PBMCs, sampled 23 months after vaccination. CDR3 in DNA: TGCAGTGCTAGAGTGCTGTCAGGAGATACGCAGTATTTT. Encoded protein: CSARVLSGDTQYF.